These 25 T cell receptor beta chains were all obtained from the same sample, sequenced in a study of control samples from healthy donors and cancer patients. TCRdb's copy holds only in-frame clones and misses some; the assay was immunoSEQ multiplex PCR. The sample lists 260,000 or so clones; around 80% were seen once. The sample comprised PBMCs. The receptors shown here come from a woman aged 55-70 years with lung cancer.

A note on this clone: The sample has other DNA sequences that encode this CDR3 too. This sequence joins TRBV5-1 and TRBJ2-7, with D possibly being TRBD1 or TRBD2 (5 bases each). The germline V and J ends were trimmed by 0 bases and 0 bases, with 7 bases remaining between them. Germline CDR1 SGHRS, CDR2 YFSETQ. The CDR3 consists of 14 residues. This CDR3 is CASSLGGSSYEQYF. In nucleotides, the CDR3 is TGCGCCAGCAGCTTGGGGGGGAGCTCCTACGAGCAGTACTTC.

This chain connects TRBV27 to TRBJ1-2; 7 nucleotides align to TRBD1. The junction had 13 bases not matched to a gene; V was cut back by 8 bases and J by 1 base. The CDR3 spans 16 residues. The germline V gene has CDR1 MNHEY and CDR2 SMNVEV (reference sequence). The CDR3 loop reads CASCTQRQGGNYGYTF. As DNA, the CDR3 is TGTGCCAGCTGTACTCAACGGCAGGGGGGTAACTATGGCTACACCTTC.

This chain uses TRBV2 with TRBJ2-5; 8 nucleotides line up with TRBD2. The CDR3 is 14 residues long. V was pared by 6 bases and J by 2 bases, with 5 bases of the junction left unmatched. Germline loops: CDR1 SNHLY, CDR2 FYNNEI. The CDR3 nucleotides are TGTGCCAGCAGAAGCGGGGGAGCTCAAGAGACCCAGTACTTC. It is translated as CASRSGGAQETQYF.

The chain is built from TRBV6-5 and TRBJ1-2, with D perhaps TRBD1 (6 bases). V lost 5 bases and J 4 bases, leaving 17 bases between the germline ends. Germline V gives CDR1 MNHEY, CDR2 SVGAGI. The CDR3 covers 15 residues. CDR3: CASSKRDTILYGYTF. CDR3 nucleotide sequence: TGTGCCAGCAGTAAGCGGGACACCATTCTCTATGGCTACACCTTC.

This sequence joins TRBV5-1 and TRBJ2-4, with a weak D call TRBD1 (7 bases). V lost 3 bases and J 9 bases, leaving 19 bases between the germline ends. Germline assignment: CDR1 SGHRS and CDR2 YFSETQ. The CDR3 covers 15 residues. CDR3: CASSSGGGAVSIQYF. The CDR3, as DNA: TGCGCCAGCAGCTCAGGAGGGGGCGCGGTGTCCATTCAGTACTTC.

This clone appeared once. V gene TRBV3-1 (or the pseudogene TRBV3-2) combines with J gene TRBJ1-4; the D is unclear. CDR3 length equals 12 residues. The V gene's germline CDR1 is LGHDT and CDR2 YNNKEL (reference sequence). Trimming removed 2 bases at V and 12 bases at J, with 10 bases between. DNA for the CDR3: TGTGCCAGCAGCCAAAACCCAATACAACTGTTTTTT. Amino acids: CASSQNPIQLFF.

The rearrangement uses TRBV7-3 and TRBJ2-7; maybe TRBD1 (5 bases). The V gene lost 1 base and the J gene lost 5 bases, with 12 bases spanning the gap. Germline V CDR1 and CDR2: SGHTA, FQGTGA. The CDR3 loop spans 14 amino acids. For the CDR3, the DNA is TGTGCCAGCAGCTTAAACCCAGGGTCCCACGAGCAGTACTTC. The encoded protein is CASSLNPGSHEQYF. The full variable domain, in which reference TRBV7-3 and TRBJ2-7 provide the parts outside the CDR3, is GAGVSQTPSNKVTEKGKYVELRCDPISGHTALYWYRQSLGQGPEFLIYFQGTGAADDSGLPNDRFFAVRPEGSVSTLKIQRTERGDSAVYLCASSLNPGSHEQYFGPGTRLTVT.

The CDR3 reads CALGAGDGTEAFF. CDR3 in DNA: TGTGCCCTGGGGGCAGGGGATGGCACTGAAGCTTTCTTT. The V gene is TRBV11-2, the J gene TRBJ1-1, with D possibly TRBD1 on 6 matching bases. CDR1 and CDR2 from the germline V gene are SGHAT and FQNNGV. This CDR3 spans 13 amino acids. Trimming left V 11 bases short and J 4 bases short, with 17 bases between. The whole variable domain, filled in from reference TRBV11-2 and TRBJ1-1, reads EAGVAQSPRYKIIEKRQSVAFWCNPISGHATLYWYQQILGQGPKLLIQFQNNGVVDDSQLPKDRFSAERLKGVDSTLKIQPAKLEDSAVYLCALGAGDGTEAFFGQGTRLTVV.

The chain links TRBV11-2 to TRBJ1-6, with D perhaps matching TRBD1 (5 bases). Trimming removed 0 bases from V and 9 bases from J, with 12 bases in between. From germline, CDR1 is SGHAT and CDR2 FQNNGV. The length of the CDR3 is 15 residues. CDR3 loop: CASSLDTGGGSPLHF. The CDR3 DNA reads as TGTGCCAGCAGCTTAGATACCGGGGGTGGTTCACCCCTCCACTTT.

The DNA for the CDR3 is TGTGCCAGCAGTTTATCGGCGCCCTACGAGCAGTACTTC. This encodes CASSLSAPYEQYF. This chain uses TRBV27 with TRBJ2-7; D remains ambiguous. Germline V gives CDR1 MNHEY, CDR2 SMNVEV (reference sequence). Trimming removed 0 bases at V and 2 bases at J, with 5 bases between. The CDR3 covers 13 residues.

The rearrangement joins TRBV7-8 to TRBJ1-5; 7 positions match TRBD1. The ends lost 3 bases at V and 3 bases at J; junction bases unmatched: 14. Germline V lookup: CDR1 SGHVS, CDR2 FQNEAQ. The CDR3 spans 18 residues. Here the CDR3 reads CASSFPGTDTLANQPQHF. The CDR3 nucleotides read TGTGCCAGCAGCTTCCCCGGGACAGACACTTTAGCCAATCAGCCCCAGCATTTT.

The rearrangement uses TRBV12-3 or TRBV12-4 and TRBJ2-5; D is undetermined. The CDR3 runs to 12 residues. V lost 2 bases and J lost 5, with 6 bases in between. The CDR3 spells CASSLRQETQYF. The CDR3 DNA reads TGTGCCAGCAGTTTACGTCAGGAGACCCAGTACTTC.

The table lists this clone with a few counts. The rearrangement links TRBV4-1 to TRBJ1-5, with D tentatively TRBD1 (5 bases). CDR1 and CDR2 (germline): MGHRA, YSYEKL. The V end was cut by 1 base, the J end by 2 bases, with 12 bases between. CDR3 size: 16 residues. The CDR3: CASSQGGGVRNQPQHF. Written as DNA, the CDR3 is TGCGCCAGCAGCCAAGGAGGAGGGGTGCGCAATCAGCCCCAGCATTTT.

This clone has a single count. This chain connects TRBV19 to TRBJ1-4; 7 nucleotides align to TRBD1. V lost 6 bases to trimming and J lost 5 bases; unmatched junction nucleotides: 9. The CDR3 sequence is 15 residues long. Germline lookup yields CDR1 LNHDA and CDR2 SQIVND (reference sequence). This chain's CDR3 is CASRRSGTANEKLFF. The CDR3, as DNA: TGTGCCAGTAGAAGATCCGGGACAGCGAATGAAAAACTGTTTTTT. Full variable domain (remainder filled in from reference TRBV19 and TRBJ1-4): DGGITQSPKYLFRKEGQNVTLSCEQNLNHDAMYWYRQDPGQGLRLIYYSQIVNDFQKGDIAEGYSVSREKKESFPLTVTSAQKNPTAFYLCASRRSGTANEKLFFGSGTQLSVL.

J is TRBJ1-2 and V is TRBV5-4; 10 bases match TRBD1. The CDR3 loop spans 16 amino acids. The trim removed 4 bases at V and 4 bases at J, leaving 10 bases unmatched. CDR1 SGHNT and CDR2 YYREEE come from the germline V gene (reference sequence). The CDR3 bases are TGTGCCAGCAGCCGAGGACTGGACAGGGGGGCCTATGGCTACACCTTC. Translating gives CASSRGLDRGAYGYTF.

This clone was detected once. This rearrangement joins TRBV28 to TRBJ2-7; 11 bases fit TRBD2. The CDR3 totals 16 residues. Trimming at V came to 5 bases and at J to 2 bases, leaving 8 bases not matched to a gene. The germline gives CDR1 MDHEN, CDR2 SYDVKM. CDR3 residues: CASSPPGLAAPYEQYF. In DNA, the CDR3 is TGTGCCAGCAGTCCCCCGGGACTAGCGGCGCCCTACGAGCAGTACTTC.

The chain has TRBV7-9 and TRBJ1-1; D perhaps matches TRBD1 (5 bases). The CDR3 is 15 residues long. Germline V gene sequence: CDR1 SEHNR, CDR2 FQNEAQ (reference sequence). V was trimmed by 4 bases and J by 6 bases, leaving 18 bases between them. CDR3 DNA sequence: TGTGCCAGCAGCTCCCACGGCAGGGATTACGCTGAAGCTTTCTTT. This gives the protein CASSSHGRDYAEAFF.

The rearrangement links TRBV5-1 to TRBJ2-5; perhaps TRBD2 as D (6 bases). Germline V lookup: CDR1 SGHRS, CDR2 YFSETQ. V was trimmed by 0 bases and J by 5 bases, leaving 14 bases between them. The CDR3 covers 15 residues. CDR3 amino acids: CASSLDGGGGETQYF. The CDR3 DNA follows: TGCGCCAGCAGCTTGGACGGGGGAGGAGGGGAGACCCAGTACTTC.

Regarding this clone: Additional DNA sequences in this sample encode the identical CDR3. The rearrangement uses TRBV27 and TRBJ1-1; a possible D gene is TRBD1 (6 bases). The CDR3 is made up of 15 amino acids. CDR1 and CDR2 from the germline V gene are MNHEY and SMNVEV (reference sequence). V was cut by 2 bases and J by 0 bases, with 10 bases left in between. CDR3 region: CASSLGGRLNTEAFF. DNA for the CDR3: TGTGCCAGCAGTTTAGGGGGCAGACTGAACACTGAAGCTTTCTTT.

The rearrangement uses TRBV5-8 and TRBJ2-6; D call uncertain. CDR1 is SGHTS and CDR2 is YDEGEE in the germline V gene. V dropped 1 base and J dropped 0 bases, with 5 bases sitting between them. The CDR3 runs 15 residues. The CDR3 coding sequence is TGTGCCAGCAGCTTGTTTATCTCTGGGGCCAACGTCCTGACTTTC. Residues: CASSLFISGANVLTF.

The sample holds a few counts of this clone. The CDR3 protein is CASSWTGGEPQHF. The CDR3 DNA reads as TGCGCCAGCAGCTGGACAGGGGGCGAGCCCCAGCATTTT. V usage is TRBV5-1 and J usage is TRBJ1-5; 11 bases agree with TRBD1. The trim removed 3 bases at V and 8 bases at J, leaving 1 base unmatched. In germline, CDR1 is SGHRS, CDR2 YFSETQ. This CDR3 has 13 amino acids.

The chain has TRBV18 and TRBJ2-7; D unclear. The CDR3 loop spans 14 amino acids. Trimming took off 0 bases at V and 0 bases at J, with 6 bases between the two ends. Germline CDR1 KGHSH, CDR2 LQKENI. The CDR3 nucleotides are TGTGCCAGCTCACCACCAGTGATCTCCTACGAGCAGTACTTC. This sequence encodes CASSPPVISYEQYF.

The chain uses TRBV6-5 and TRBJ2-1; 10 bases agree with TRBD2. V lost 9 bases, J lost 8 bases, and 10 bases stayed unmatched. There are 14 residues in the CDR3. Germline values: CDR1 MNHEY, CDR2 SVGAGI. The CDR3, as DNA: TGTGCCAGTCGAGCTAGCGGGAGTTGGGATGAGCAGTTCTTC. Amino acids: CASRASGSWDEQFF.

A note on this clone: One end of the junction varies from germline; a read error may be responsible. Written as DNA, the CDR3 is TGTGCCACCAGCAGAGATCAAGGAGACCCCCTCTTC. Translated, it gives CATSRDQGDPLF. The V gene is TRBV15, the J gene TRBJ2-4; D is unclear. The CDR3 sequence is 12 residues long. CDR1 LNHNV and CDR2 YYDKDF come from the germline V gene (reference sequence). Full variable domain (remainder filled in from reference TRBV15 and TRBJ2-4): DAMVIQNPRYQVTQFGKPVTLSCSQTLNHNVMYWYQQKSSQAPKLLFHYYDKDFNNEADTPDNFQSRRPNTSFCFLDIRSPGLGDTAMYLCATSRDQGDPLFGAGTRLSVL.

In regard to this clone: A read error may be the cause here, since a much bigger clone is one base away. This CDR3 is also generated by other DNA sequences in the sample. This chain joins TRBV6-5 and TRBJ2-1; D call uncertain. Germline CDR1 is MNHEY and CDR2 is SVGAGI. CDR3 length: 12 amino acids. V lost 6 bases and J 2 bases, leaving 5 bases between the germline ends. The CDR3 sequence is CASRDTYNEQFF. The CDR3 nucleotides read TGTGCCAGCAGAGATACCTACAATGAGCAGTTCTTC.